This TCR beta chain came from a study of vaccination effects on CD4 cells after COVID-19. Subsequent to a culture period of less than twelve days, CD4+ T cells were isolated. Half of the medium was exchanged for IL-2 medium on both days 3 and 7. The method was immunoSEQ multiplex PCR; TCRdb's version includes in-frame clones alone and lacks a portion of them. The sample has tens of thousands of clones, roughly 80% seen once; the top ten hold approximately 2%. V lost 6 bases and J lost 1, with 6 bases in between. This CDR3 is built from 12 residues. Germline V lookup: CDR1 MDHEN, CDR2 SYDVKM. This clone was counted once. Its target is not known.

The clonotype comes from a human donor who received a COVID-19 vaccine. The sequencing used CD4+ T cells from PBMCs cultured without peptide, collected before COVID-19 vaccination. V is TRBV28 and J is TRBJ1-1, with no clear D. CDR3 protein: CASRLRNTEAFF. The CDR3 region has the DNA TGTGCCAGCAGACTGCGGAACACTGAAGCTTTCTTT.